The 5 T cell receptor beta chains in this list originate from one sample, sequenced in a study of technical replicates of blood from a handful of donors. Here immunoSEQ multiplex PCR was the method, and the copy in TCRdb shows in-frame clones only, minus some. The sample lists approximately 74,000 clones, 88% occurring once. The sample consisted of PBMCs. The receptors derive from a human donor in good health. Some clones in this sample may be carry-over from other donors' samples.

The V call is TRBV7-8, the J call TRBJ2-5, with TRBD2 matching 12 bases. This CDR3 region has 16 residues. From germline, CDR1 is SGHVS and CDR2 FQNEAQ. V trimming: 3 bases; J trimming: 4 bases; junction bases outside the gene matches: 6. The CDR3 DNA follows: TGTGCCAGCAGCTTCAGAACGGGACTAGCGGGAGAGACCCAGTACTTC. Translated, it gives CASSFRTGLAGETQYF.

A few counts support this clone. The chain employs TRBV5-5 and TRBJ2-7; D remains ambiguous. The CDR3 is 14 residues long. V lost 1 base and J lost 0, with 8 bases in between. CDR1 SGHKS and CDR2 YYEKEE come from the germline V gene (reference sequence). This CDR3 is CASSLIEYSYEQYF. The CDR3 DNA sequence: TGTGCCAGCAGCTTGATCGAGTACTCCTACGAGCAGTACTTC.

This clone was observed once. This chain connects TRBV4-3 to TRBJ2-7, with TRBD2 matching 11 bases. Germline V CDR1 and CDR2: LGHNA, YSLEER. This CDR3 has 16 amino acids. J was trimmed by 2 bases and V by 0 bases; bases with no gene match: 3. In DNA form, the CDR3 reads TGCGCCAGCAGCCAAGAGGGGACTAGCGGAACCTACGAGCAGTACTTC. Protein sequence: CASSQEGTSGTYEQYF.

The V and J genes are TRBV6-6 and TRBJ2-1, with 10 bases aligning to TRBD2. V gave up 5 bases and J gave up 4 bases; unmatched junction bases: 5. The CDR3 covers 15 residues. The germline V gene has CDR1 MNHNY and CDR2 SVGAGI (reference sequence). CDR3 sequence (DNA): TGTGCCAGCAGTCTAGCGGGAGCACCTTACAATGAGCAGTTCTTC. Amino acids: CASSLAGAPYNEQFF.

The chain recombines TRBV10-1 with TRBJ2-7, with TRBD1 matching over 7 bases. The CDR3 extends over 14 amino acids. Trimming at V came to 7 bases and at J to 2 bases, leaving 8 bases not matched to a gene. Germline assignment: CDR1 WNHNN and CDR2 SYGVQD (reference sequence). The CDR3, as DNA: TGCGCCAGCAACCACAGGGGACGGGCCTACGAGCAGTACTTC. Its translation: CASNHRGRAYEQYF.